This T cell receptor beta chain was identified in a study of T cell changes during pregnancy in multiple sclerosis. The CDR3 extends over 12 amino acids. V was cut by 8 bases and J by 11 bases, with 17 bases left in between. Germline CDR1 is MNHNY and CDR2 is SVGAGI (reference sequence). The data were produced by immunoSEQ multiplex PCR, yet TCRdb's version contains in-frame clones alone and is incomplete. The sample lists tens of thousands of clones; 92% were seen once. The source of this sequence is a female donor with multiple sclerosis, enrolled in a pregnancy study. Sequencing was performed on peripheral blood, taken in the first trimester of pregnancy. The chain links TRBV6-6 to TRBJ2-3, with D uncertain. This CDR3 is CASLDASLGQYF. The CDR3 DNA reads as TGTGCCAGCCTAGACGCTTCCTTGGGGCAGTATTTT.